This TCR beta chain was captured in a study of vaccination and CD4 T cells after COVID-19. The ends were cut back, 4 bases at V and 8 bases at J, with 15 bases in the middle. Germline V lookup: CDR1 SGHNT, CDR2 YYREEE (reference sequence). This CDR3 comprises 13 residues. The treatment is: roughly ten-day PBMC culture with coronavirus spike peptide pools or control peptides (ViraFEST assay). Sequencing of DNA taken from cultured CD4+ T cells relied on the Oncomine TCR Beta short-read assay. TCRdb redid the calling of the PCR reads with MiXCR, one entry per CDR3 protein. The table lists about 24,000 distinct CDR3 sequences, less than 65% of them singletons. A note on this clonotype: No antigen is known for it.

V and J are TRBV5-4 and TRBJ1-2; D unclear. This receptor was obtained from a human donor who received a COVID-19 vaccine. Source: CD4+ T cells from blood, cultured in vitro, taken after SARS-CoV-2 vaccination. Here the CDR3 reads CASSPERVSGYTF. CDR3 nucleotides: TGTGCCAGCAGCCCCGAAAGGGTTAGCGGCTACACCTTC.